This entry concerns a single T cell receptor (beta chain). PCR was performed using 60 Vbeta and 13 Jbeta primers. Assay: immunoSEQ multiplex PCR; the TCRdb copy retains only in-frame clones and omits some. The profile shows tens of thousands of clones, about 66% of them singletons. This specimen belongs to a study of cytomegalovirus exposure and HLA in healthy donors. Study-wide background: HLA-typed donors were the source of roughly 80 million unique TCRs held in an early data release.

V gave up 5 bases and J gave up 4 bases; unmatched junction bases: 4. The CDR3 is 14 residues long. Germline values: CDR1 MNHEY, CDR2 SMNVEV (reference sequence). The chain couples TRBV27 to TRBJ2-7; TRBD1 matches 11 bases. The receptor's source is a boy younger than 18 in good health and CMV-seropositive. Sequencing was performed on PBMCs. DNA of the CDR3: TGTGCCAGCAGTCCCGGGACAGGGGGTTACGAGCAGTACTTC. It specifies CASSPGTGGYEQYF.